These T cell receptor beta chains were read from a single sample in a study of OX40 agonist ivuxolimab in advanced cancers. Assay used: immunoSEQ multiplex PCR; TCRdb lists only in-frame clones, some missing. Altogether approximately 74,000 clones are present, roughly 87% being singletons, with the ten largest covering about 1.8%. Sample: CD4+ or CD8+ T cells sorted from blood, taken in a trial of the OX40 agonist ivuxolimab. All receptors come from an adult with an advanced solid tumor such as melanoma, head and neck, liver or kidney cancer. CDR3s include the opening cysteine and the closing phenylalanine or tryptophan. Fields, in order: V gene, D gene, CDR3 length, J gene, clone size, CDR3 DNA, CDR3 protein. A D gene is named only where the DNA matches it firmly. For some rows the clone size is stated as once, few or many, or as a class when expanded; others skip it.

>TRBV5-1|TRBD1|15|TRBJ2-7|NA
TGCGCCAGCCAAACCTGGACAGGGGGCTCCTACGAGCAGTACTTC
CASQTWTGGSYEQYF
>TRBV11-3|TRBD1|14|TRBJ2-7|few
TGTGCCAGCAGCCGGGACAGGGGTTCCTACGAGCAGTACTTC
CASSRDRGSYEQYF
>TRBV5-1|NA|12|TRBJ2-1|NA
TGCGCCAGCAGCTTGGGGGGGAATGAGCAGTTCTTC
CASSLGGNEQFF
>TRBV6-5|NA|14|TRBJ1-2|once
TGTGCCAGCAGTTACTCCGGACAGCCCTATGGCTACACCTTC
CASSYSGQPYGYTF
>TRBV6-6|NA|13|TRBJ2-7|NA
TGTGCCAGCAGTTACTTGCTAACAGGCGAGCAGTACTTC
CASSYLLTGEQYF
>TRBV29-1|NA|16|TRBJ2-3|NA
TGCAGCGTTGAGGGGCTCGGGGGTTTCGGCACAGATACGCAGTATTTT
CSVEGLGGFGTDTQYF
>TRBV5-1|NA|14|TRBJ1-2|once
TGCGCCAGCAGCTTGGAGGGGGGTGCCTATGGCTACACCTTC
CASSLEGGAYGYTF
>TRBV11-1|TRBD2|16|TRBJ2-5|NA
TGTGCCAGCAGCTTAGAGGCGGGGGGGTACCAAGAGACCCAGTACTTC
CASSLEAGGYQETQYF
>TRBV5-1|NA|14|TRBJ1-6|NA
TGCGCCAGCAGCTTCGGAGGAGTTAATTCACCCCTCCACTTT
CASSFGGVNSPLHF
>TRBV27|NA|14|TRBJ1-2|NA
TGTGCCAGCAGTTTAAAGCCGGACATTGCGGGCTACACCTTC
CASSLKPDIAGYTF
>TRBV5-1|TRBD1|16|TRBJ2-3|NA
TGCGCCAGCAGCTCTCCGGGACAGGGGATCGGAGATACGCAGTATTTT
CASSSPGQGIGDTQYF
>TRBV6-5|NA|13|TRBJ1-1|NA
TGTGCCAGTTCCAGAGGGACGAACACTGAAGCTTTCTTT
CASSRGTNTEAFF
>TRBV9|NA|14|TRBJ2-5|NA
TGTGCCAGCAGCGTAGAAGTGGGTGGAGAGACCCAGTACTTC
CASSVEVGGETQYF
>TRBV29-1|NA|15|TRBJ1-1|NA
TGCAGCGCTCTCCCGCGAGGGAGAACGAACACTGAAGCTTTCTTT
CSALPRGRTNTEAFF
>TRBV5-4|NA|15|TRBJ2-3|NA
TGTGCCAGCAGCTTGGCCCGTGCAGGGACAGATACGCAGTATTTT
CASSLARAGTDTQYF
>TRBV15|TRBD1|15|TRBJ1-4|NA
TGTGCCACCAGCAGGGGGACAGGATTTGAGGAAAAACTGTTTTTT
CATSRGTGFEEKLFF
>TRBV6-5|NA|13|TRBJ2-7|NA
TGTGCCAGCGGGGGGGACACGACCTACGAGCAGTACTTC
CASGGDTTYEQYF